These T cell receptor beta chains were read from a single sample in a study of blood T cell repertoires in COVID-19. The method was immunoSEQ multiplex PCR; TCRdb's version includes in-frame clones alone and lacks a portion of them. The data show 150,000 to 200,000 clones, around 82% seen once. The specimen was PBMCs or T cells enriched from blood (not recorded which). These receptors were taken from a woman aged 55-70 years with acute COVID-19. CDR3s include the opening cysteine and the closing phenylalanine or tryptophan. D genes are given only for firm matches. The listing skips clone size in some rows; elsewhere it reads once, few, many or a size class.

j_call,clone_size,v_call,d_call,cdr3_aa,cdr3_nt
TRBJ2-5,NA,TRBV5-6,TRBD2,CASSPILAGFQETQYF,TGTGCCAGCAGCCCTATACTAGCGGGATTCCAAGAGACCCAGTACTTC
TRBJ1-5,NA,TRBV10-3,NA,CAISEEAEDQPQHF,TGTGCCATCAGCGAGGAGGCGGAGGACCAGCCCCAGCATTTT
TRBJ1-4,NA,TRBV10-3,NA,CAISPGREKLFF,TGTGCCATCTCGCCCGGGAGGGAAAAACTGTTTTTT
TRBJ1-2,NA,TRBV9,NA,CASSVGDIANYGYTF,TGTGCCAGCAGCGTAGGCGACATAGCTAACTATGGCTACACCTTC
TRBJ2-3,NA,TRBV4-2,TRBD1,CASSQDPRDRGFADTQYF,TGTGCCAGCAGCCAAGATCCGCGGGACAGGGGTTTTGCAGATACGCAGTATTTT
TRBJ2-1,NA,TRBV5-4,TRBD1,CASSTRDSHNEQFF,TGTGCCAGCAGCACCCGGGACAGCCACAATGAGCAGTTCTTC
TRBJ1-2,NA,TRBV30,NA,CACTFTANYGYTF,TGTGCCTGCACGTTTACAGCTAACTATGGCTACACCTTC
TRBJ2-7,NA,TRBV7-9,TRBD2,CASTYLSGEGYEQYF,TGTGCCAGCACCTACCTTAGCGGGGAGGGGTACGAGCAGTACTTC
TRBJ2-6,NA,TRBV19,NA,CASSISTGSGANVLTF,TGTGCCAGTAGTATCTCAACGGGCTCTGGGGCCAACGTCCTGACTTTC
TRBJ1-2,once,TRBV6-6,TRBD1,CASSDRQGDYGYTF,TGTGCCAGCAGCGACCGACAGGGGGACTATGGCTACACCTTC
TRBJ1-3,NA,TRBV6-1,NA,CASSERANSGNTIYF,TGTGCCAGCAGTGAGAGAGCCAACTCTGGAAACACCATATATTTT
TRBJ2-7,NA,TRBV7-2,TRBD2,CASSGEGGRPYEQYF,TGTGCCAGCAGCGGCGAAGGCGGGAGACCCTACGAGCAGTACTTC
TRBJ2-2,NA,TRBV5-4,TRBD1,CASSQGQGGELFF,TGTGCCAGCAGCCAAGGACAGGGCGGGGAGCTGTTTTTT
TRBJ1-2,once,TRBV11-2,NA,CASSFNRDYGYTF,TGTGCCAGCAGCTTCAACCGGGACTATGGCTACACCTTC
TRBJ1-1,NA,TRBV3-1/TRBV3-2,NA,CASSQEAPLNTEAFF,TGTGCCAGCAGCCAAGAGGCTCCTTTGAACACTGAAGCTTTCTTT
TRBJ2-7,NA,TRBV3-1/TRBV3-2,TRBD1,CASSQVDRGPYEQYF,TGTGCCAGCAGCCAAGTTGACAGGGGCCCCTACGAGCAGTACTTC
TRBJ2-3,NA,TRBV7-9,TRBD1,CASSLFRGPDTDTQYF,TGTGCCAGCAGCTTATTCAGGGGGCCAGACACAGATACGCAGTATTTT
TRBJ2-1,NA,TRBV7-2,NA,CASSFKGGSNHNEQFF,TGTGCCAGCAGCTTTAAGGGGGGGTCAAACCACAATGAGCAGTTCTTC
TRBJ1-1,NA,TRBV6-5,TRBD1,CASRHRQGMNTEAFF,TGTGCCAGCAGGCACCGACAGGGGATGAACACTGAAGCTTTCTTT
TRBJ2-2,NA,TRBV27,TRBD1,CASTQHGQGTKGQSGELFF,TGTGCCAGCACTCAACATGGACAGGGGACTAAGGGACAGTCCGGGGAGCTGTTTTTT
TRBJ1-2,NA,TRBV7-2,TRBD1,CASSLAAGTGNYGYTF,TGTGCCAGCAGCTTAGCCGCCGGGACAGGGAACTATGGCTACACCTTC
TRBJ2-2,NA,TRBV20-1,NA,CSAVEGGELFF,TGCAGCGCGGTAGAAGGCGGGGAGCTGTTTTTT
TRBJ1-5,once,TRBV4-1,TRBD1,CASSQGGQVFQPQHF,TGCGCCAGCAGCCAAGGAGGACAGGTATTTCAGCCCCAGCATTTT
TRBJ2-1,NA,TRBV5-4,NA,CASSWAGSGEQFF,TGTGCCAGCAGCTGGGCGGGTTCGGGTGAGCAGTTCTTC
TRBJ1-2,NA,TRBV7-9,TRBD1,CASSPQQGDRYIGDYGYTF,TGTGCCAGCAGCCCCCAACAAGGGGACAGGTACATTGGAGACTATGGCTACACCTTC
TRBJ1-3,NA,TRBV24-1,NA,CATKPSDRDTHLGNTIYF,TGTGCCACCAAGCCCAGCGATCGGGACACACATTTAGGAAACACCATATATTTT